This T cell receptor beta chain was recovered during a study of regulatory T cells in long-lasting Graves disease. The study, taken as a whole, reports: Persistent Graves' cases showed lower TCR diversity than newly diagnosed cases. Newly diagnosed patients shared 1,000 or so public clonotypes; persistent patients shared some 2,700.

Relying on iRepertoire HTBI primers and Arm-PCR of CDR3 regions, the team built TCR beta libraries. MiXCR was run by TCRdb on the multiplex PCR reads, yielding one entry per CDR3 protein. The table lists 300,000 to 400,000 distinct CDR3 sequences, about 14% of them singletons. This clonotype was counted at least ten times. What it recognizes is unknown. The germline V gene has CDR1 SGHAT and CDR2 FQNNGV. The CDR3 is 15 amino acids. The ends were cut back, 3 bases at V and 8 bases at J, with 16 bases in the middle. The time point denotes: newly diagnosed GD, antithyroid drugs for less than 3 months. The TCR library used RNA extracted from PBMCs. The diagnosis of Graves' disease used American Thyroid Association guidelines.

The sequencing here drew on peripheral blood mononuclear cells (PBMCs), taken at new diagnosis, from a patient treated with antithyroid drugs. The chain has TRBV11-2 and TRBJ1-4; a possible D gene is TRBD1 (5 bases). The TCR was taken from a female donor with Graves disease. CDR3 DNA sequence: TGTGCCAGCAGCTTCCCAGGGATGATGGACGAAAAACTGTTTTTT. The encoded protein is CASSFPGMMDEKLFF.